These 23 T cell receptor beta chains were sequenced from one sample in a study of beta chain features in type 1 diabetes. The study, taken as a whole, reports: Across all four CD4+ subsets, people with type 1 diabetes showed modestly shorter TCRB CDR3s.

The investigators reverse transcribed all of the isolated RNA, so they sequenced expressed TCRB transcripts. Clones were sequenced by immunoSEQ multiplex PCR, and TCRdb holds only the in-frame ones, with some missing. Seen here are about 160,000 clones, 8.5% to 10% observed once, and the top ten hold 0.65% to 0.9%. These receptors have no known antigen. Sample: central memory CD4+ T cells from blood. These TCRs come from a woman aged 25 to 39 with type 1 diabetes.

The J gene is TRBJ2-3, the V gene TRBV6-6; D possibly corresponds to TRBD2 (6 bases). CDR1 MNHNY and CDR2 SVGAGI come from the germline V gene (reference sequence). Trimming pared 6 bases from V and 2 bases from J, leaving 18 bases between. The CDR3 covers 16 residues. In DNA, the CDR3 is TGTGCCAGCAGCTCTCGGGAGAAATATATCACAGATACGCAGTATTTT. Encoded protein: CASSSREKYITDTQYF.

The genes are TRBV5-1 and TRBJ1-5, with D possibly being TRBD1 (5 bases). V shed 1 base and J shed 0 bases, with 8 bases lying between them. This CDR3 spans 15 amino acids. Germline loops: CDR1 SGHRS, CDR2 YFSETQ. Here the CDR3 DNA reads TGCGCCAGCAGCTTGACAGGTGATAGCAATCAGCCCCAGCATTTT. It yields the protein CASSLTGDSNQPQHF.

This chain links TRBV11-2 with TRBJ1-1; D gene uncertain. With 2 bases removed from V and 4 bases from J, the gap between germline ends came to 14 bases. Germline V gene sequence: CDR1 SGHAT, CDR2 FQNNGV. The CDR3 is 15 residues long. In DNA form, the CDR3 reads TGTGCCAGCAGCTTAACCGGGGAGCAAGGCACTGAAGCTTTCTTT. Its protein product is CASSLTGEQGTEAFF.

This chain connects TRBV25-1 to TRBJ1-1; D uncertain. CDR3 size: 14 residues. Germline CDR1 is MGHDK and CDR2 is SYGVNS. V was clipped by 4 bases and J by 1 base, with 10 bases between them. CDR3 bases: TGTGCCAGCAGTGCGTTGGGAGAGAACACTGAAGCTTTCTTT. Translation: CASSALGENTEAFF.

On this clone itself: A junction end diverges from the germline sequence, so it may reflect a read error. This chain joins TRBV7-2 and TRBJ2-7; weak D call: TRBD1 (6 bases). Germline CDR1 is SGHTA and CDR2 is FQGNSA. This CDR3 has 12 amino acids. CDR3 nucleotides: TGTGCCAGCAGCTTACAGGGGTACGGGCAGTACTTC. This translates into CASSLQGYGQYF.

The J gene is TRBJ1-1, the V gene TRBV6-5, with D possibly TRBD1 on 5 matching bases. Trimming left V 6 bases short and J 5 bases short, with 16 bases between. The germline CDR1 and CDR2 sequences are MNHEY and SVGAGI. The CDR3 sequence is 14 residues long. CDR3: CASSRQGGGTEAFF. Here the CDR3 DNA reads TGTGCCAGCAGCCGTCAGGGTGGAGGGACTGAAGCTTTCTTT.

Note on this clone: Within the sample, other DNA sequences also encode this same CDR3. The J gene is TRBJ1-5, the V gene TRBV18, with D possibly matching TRBD1 (5 bases). This CDR3 is built from 14 residues. V was pared by 3 bases and J by 4 bases, with 10 bases between. Germline V lookup: CDR1 KGHSH, CDR2 LQKENI. The CDR3 DNA reads as TGTGCCAGCTCACCGCAGGGAGGGAATCAGCCCCAGCATTTT. Translation: CASSPQGGNQPQHF.

The J gene is TRBJ1-2, the V gene TRBV9; D may be TRBD1 (5 bases). Trimming pared 1 base from V and 4 bases from J, leaving 11 bases between. CDR1 SGDLS and CDR2 YYNGEE come from the germline V gene. CDR3 length: 14 amino acids. The chain's CDR3 is CASSVSTDSYGYTF. CDR3 DNA sequence: TGTGCCAGCAGCGTATCGACAGATAGCTATGGCTACACCTTC.

V is TRBV7-3 and J is TRBJ2-2; 8 bases map to TRBD2. The CDR3 has 15 residues. The J segment lost 4 bases and the V segment lost 5 bases, leaving 6 bases of the junction unmatched. Germline CDR1 and CDR2: SGHTA and FQGTGA. This CDR3 is CASSRTSTSTGELFF. The DNA of the CDR3 is TGTGCCAGCAGCCGGACTAGCACTTCCACCGGGGAGCTGTTTTTT.

This clone was detected many times. The gene calls are TRBV28 and TRBJ1-3; D gene unclear. CDR1 is MDHEN, CDR2 SYDVKM, per germline. There are 15 residues in the CDR3. Trimming shortened V by 4 bases and J by 7 bases, and 17 bases separated the two germline ends. Here the CDR3 DNA reads TGTGCCAGCAGTTCCGAGGGATTTGGGTTGAACACCATATATTTT. This translates into CASSSEGFGLNTIYF. Full variable domain (missing parts from reference TRBV28 and TRBJ1-3): DVKVTQSSRYLVKRTGEKVFLECVQDMDHENMFWYRQDPGLGLRLIYFSYDVKMKEKGDIPEGYSVSREKKERFSLILESASTNQTSMYLCASSSEGFGLNTIYFGEGSWLTVV.

The genes are TRBV25-1 and TRBJ1-2; D uncertain. V was cut by 6 bases and J by 5 bases, with 13 bases left in between. The CDR3 contains 13 residues. Germline loops: CDR1 MGHDK, CDR2 SYGVNS. CDR3 sequence (DNA): TGTGCCAGCAGCAGCACGGGTATTTATGGCTACACCTTC. The encoded protein is CASSSTGIYGYTF.

The chain joins TRBV11-3 to TRBJ2-1; TRBD1 might be the D (6 bases). Germline CDR1 SGHNT, CDR2 YENEEA. With 5 bases removed from V and 14 bases from J, the gap between germline ends came to 13 bases. CDR3 length: 11 residues. This CDR3 is CASSRRQEKFF. CDR3 DNA: TGTGCCAGCAGCCGTCGACAGGAGAAGTTCTTC.

This clone was observed a handful of times. The V gene is TRBV30, the J gene TRBJ2-1, with D perhaps matching TRBD2 (6 bases). Germline values: CDR1 GTSNPN, CDR2 SVGIG (reference sequence). V lost 0 bases and J 9 bases, leaving 12 bases between the germline ends. This CDR3 contains 13 residues. As DNA, the CDR3 is TGTGCCTGGAGTGTGGAGGGGTCGACTGAGCAGTTCTTC. Protein product: CAWSVEGSTEQFF.

This clone was counted a few times. V is TRBV5-4 and J is TRBJ1-1, with TRBD1 matching 9 bases. The V segment lost 4 bases and the J segment 3 bases; nucleotides outside the gene matches: 7. The CDR3 totals 15 residues. From germline, CDR1 is SGHNT and CDR2 YYREEE (reference sequence). CDR3 bases: TGTGCCAGCAGCATGGGACAGGGCGAGGACACTGAAGCTTTCTTT. This translates into CASSMGQGEDTEAFF.

The J gene is TRBJ1-1, the V gene TRBV7-2, with D unclear. Trimming stripped 1 base from V and 1 base from J, with 10 bases between. The germline CDR1 and CDR2 sequences are SGHTA and FQGNSA. There are 15 residues in the CDR3. The CDR3 reads CASSLVAGRNTEAFF. CDR3 DNA: TGTGCCAGCAGCTTAGTAGCGGGAAGGAACACTGAAGCTTTCTTT. The full variable domain, its missing parts supplied by reference TRBV7-2 and TRBJ1-1, is GAGVSQSPSNKVTEKGKDVELRCDPISGHTALYWYRQSLGQGLEFLIYFQGNSAPDKSGLPSDRFSAERTGGSVSTLTIQRTQQEDSAVYLCASSLVAGRNTEAFFGQGTRLTVV.

The table lists this clone with a few counts. V is TRBV7-2 and J is TRBJ1-1; D is undetermined. CDR3 length equals 13 residues. Germline V gene data show CDR1 as SGHTA and CDR2 as FQGNSA. Trimming stripped 4 bases from V and 0 bases from J, with 6 bases between. In DNA, the CDR3 is TGTGCCAGCAGCTCGACATTGAACACTGAAGCTTTCTTT. Amino acids: CASSSTLNTEAFF.

The chain recombines TRBV18 with TRBJ1-2; unclear D gene. CDR3 length equals 15 residues. Germline V gene sequence: CDR1 KGHSH, CDR2 LQKENI. Deletions cut 5 bases from V and 7 bases from J, with 20 bases between. Here the CDR3 reads CASSETEGGYGGYTF. CDR3 in DNA: TGTGCCAGCTCAGAAACCGAAGGAGGATATGGTGGCTACACCTTC.

There are a few counts of this clone. The chain is built from TRBV27 and TRBJ2-7; TRBD1 aligns across 9 bases. CDR3 length: 14 amino acids. The germline V gene encodes CDR1 MNHEY and CDR2 SMNVEV (reference sequence). The J segment lost 4 bases and the V segment lost 7 bases, leaving 8 bases of the junction unmatched. CDR3 sequence (DNA): TGTGCCAGCAAAGGGACAGGGTACGGGTACGAGCAGTACTTC. Protein sequence: CASKGTGYGYEQYF.

This clone was counted a few times. This sequence joins TRBV29-1 and TRBJ2-1; TRBD2 matches 14 bases. Germline CDR1 reads SQVTM; CDR2 reads ANQGSEA. CDR3 size: 15 residues. The V gene end was trimmed by 6 bases and the J gene end by 5 bases; junction bases not matched to a gene: 6. CDR3 loop: CSVGGTSGSHNEQFF. The CDR3 DNA is TGCAGCGTAGGCGGGACTAGCGGGAGTCACAATGAGCAGTTCTTC.

The chain has TRBV28 and TRBJ2-3; D unclear. CDR1 and CDR2 (germline): MDHEN, SYDVKM. The CDR3 is 17 amino acids. The ends were cut back, 6 bases at V and 1 base at J, with 20 bases in the middle. The CDR3: CASSQDLSWLGTDTQYF. In nucleotides, the CDR3 is TGTGCCAGCAGCCAAGACCTTAGCTGGCTTGGCACAGATACGCAGTATTTT.

This clone was detected only a few times. The rearrangement joins TRBV18 to TRBJ1-4; no clear D. Trimming pared 3 bases from V and 7 bases from J, leaving 18 bases between. This CDR3 has 16 residues. Germline V gene data show CDR1 as KGHSH and CDR2 as LQKENI. This CDR3 reads CASSPWSGDLSEKLFF. CDR3 nucleotide sequence: TGTGCCAGCTCACCGTGGAGCGGGGATTTAAGTGAAAAACTGTTTTTT.

The chain recombines TRBV5-4 with TRBJ2-7; a weak D match, TRBD1 (6 bases). Germline values: CDR1 SGHNT, CDR2 YYREEE (reference sequence). The CDR3 loop spans 15 amino acids. V was clipped by 0 bases and J by 0 bases, with 10 bases between them. The CDR3 DNA is TGTGCCAGCAGCTTGGACAGGGCCGGCTCCTACGAGCAGTACTTC. The encoded protein is CASSLDRAGSYEQYF. The whole variable domain, filled in from reference TRBV5-4 and TRBJ2-7, reads ETGVTQSPTHLIKTRGQQVTLRCSSQSGHNTVSWYQQALGQGPQFIFQYYREEENGRGNFPPRFSGLQFPNYSSELNVNALELDDSALYLCASSLDRAGSYEQYFGPGTRLTVT.

The chain uses TRBV18 and TRBJ2-2; possibly TRBD2 for D (5 bases). The germline V gene has CDR1 KGHSH and CDR2 LQKENI. The CDR3 extends over 18 amino acids. Trimming cost V 0 bases and J 6 bases, with 20 bases left between them. The CDR3 coding sequence is TGTGCCAGCTCACCACCGCTGACGAGGGTCCCAGGAGCCGGGGAGCTGTTTTTT. Translated: CASSPPLTRVPGAGELFF. Based on the CDR3 plus reference TRBV18 and TRBJ2-2, the full variable domain is NAGVMQNPRHLVRRRGQEARLRCSPMKGHSHVYWYRQLPEEGLKFMVYLQKENIIDESGMPKERFSAEFPKEGPSILRIQQVVRGDSAAYFCASSPPLTRVPGAGELFFGEGSRLTVL.